This T cell receptor (beta chain) emerged from a study of blood T cells in healthy people across ages. Germline V lookup: CDR1 DFQATT, CDR2 SNEGSKA (reference sequence). The CDR3 has 14 residues. V lost 0 bases and J lost 7, with 16 bases in between. PCR was performed a second time for 7 to 11 cycles using a sample-barcoded 5' primer and a J-beta primer mix. TCRdb passed the 5' RACE reads through MiXCR, listing each CDR3 protein once. The sample has about 1.6 million distinct CDR3 sequences; about 35% are singletons. This TCR was recovered from a woman aged 25 to 39 in good health. The sequenced material came from blood. The chain links TRBV20-1 to TRBJ2-7; D unresolved. CDR3 nucleotides: TGCAGTGCTAGAGATCGGGCAGCTACGTTGGAGCAGTACTTC. Translated: CSARDRAATLEQYF.